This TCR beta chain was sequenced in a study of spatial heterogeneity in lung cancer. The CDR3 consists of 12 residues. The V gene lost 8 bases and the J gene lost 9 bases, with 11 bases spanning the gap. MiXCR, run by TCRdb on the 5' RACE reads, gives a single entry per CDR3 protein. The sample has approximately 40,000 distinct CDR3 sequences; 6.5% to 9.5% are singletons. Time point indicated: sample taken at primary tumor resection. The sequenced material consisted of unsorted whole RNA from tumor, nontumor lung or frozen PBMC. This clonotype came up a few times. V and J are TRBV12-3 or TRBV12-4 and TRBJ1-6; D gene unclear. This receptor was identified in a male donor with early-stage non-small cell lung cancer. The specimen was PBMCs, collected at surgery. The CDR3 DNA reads TGTGCCAGCCGTCCCCCGGGTTCACCCCTCCACTTT. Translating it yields CASRPPGSPLHF.